The 10 T cell receptor beta chains reported below all come from one sample, sequenced in a study of T cell changes during pregnancy in multiple sclerosis. Clones were read by immunoSEQ multiplex PCR, and TCRdb kept only the in-frame ones, dropping some. Among 100,000 or so clones listed, about 91% were seen once. Here the sequenced sample was peripheral blood, taken in the second trimester of pregnancy. Every receptor here comes from a female donor with multiple sclerosis, enrolled in a pregnancy study.

The chain links TRBV29-1 to TRBJ2-6; possible D gene TRBD1, 5 bases. Trimming stripped 7 bases from V and 1 base from J, with 8 bases between. Per the germline V gene, CDR1 is SQVTM and CDR2 is ANQGSEA. The CDR3 loop spans 13 amino acids. CDR3 nucleotides: TGCAGCGGCAGGGTATCTGGGGCCAACGTCCTGACTTTC. Translating gives CSGRVSGANVLTF.

This chain uses TRBV27 with TRBJ2-1; 7 bases align to TRBD1. Germline V gene sequence: CDR1 MNHEY, CDR2 SMNVEV (reference sequence). This CDR3 comprises 15 residues. The V and J ends lost 4 bases and 3 bases, in that order; junction bases with no gene match: 6. DNA of the CDR3: TGTGCCAGCAGTTCAGGACAGGCCTTCTACAATGAGCAGTTCTTC. This translates into CASSSGQAFYNEQFF.

In this sample, this clone turned up once. The chain links TRBV5-6 to TRBJ1-4; D possibly corresponds to TRBD1 (6 bases). With 4 bases removed from V and 6 bases from J, the gap between germline ends came to 13 bases. CDR1 and CDR2 from the germline V gene are SGHDT and YYEEEE. The CDR3 sequence is 14 residues long. The CDR3 DNA sequence: TGTGCCAGCAGCCCCGACAGGAGGTATGAAAAACTGTTTTTT. Protein product: CASSPDRRYEKLFF.

The chain couples TRBV27 to TRBJ2-4; TRBD2 is a possible D gene (6 bases). Between the trimmed V and J ends, which lost 2 bases and 1 base, there was a span of 6 bases. CDR3 length equals 14 residues. The germline gives CDR1 MNHEY, CDR2 SMNVEV (reference sequence). CDR3 sequence (DNA): TGTGCCAGCAGTTTAGGGGGGGCCAAAAACATTCAGTACTTC. Amino acid sequence: CASSLGGAKNIQYF.

This clone was detected only once. CDR3 protein: CASRSGAGLYEQYF. CDR3 DNA: TGTGCCAGCAGGTCAGGCGCGGGATTGTACGAGCAGTACTTC. The chain couples TRBV27 to TRBJ2-7; TRBD2 might be the D (6 bases). The CDR3 contains 14 residues. Per the germline V gene, CDR1 is MNHEY and CDR2 is SMNVEV (reference sequence). Trimming took off 6 bases at V and 4 bases at J, with 16 bases between the two ends.

This chain links TRBV5-1 with TRBJ2-1; TRBD2 agrees at 12 bases. The CDR3 has 18 residues. Looked up from germline, CDR1 is SGHRS and CDR2 is YFSETQ. The J segment lost 0 bases and the V segment lost 3 bases, leaving 7 bases of the junction unmatched. The CDR3 sequence is CASSSSTSGRASYNEQFF. The CDR3 DNA sequence: TGCGCCAGCAGCTCATCGACTAGCGGGAGAGCCTCCTACAATGAGCAGTTCTTC.

The chain has TRBV10-3 and TRBJ2-1; 7 nucleotides agree with TRBD1. The germline V gene encodes CDR1 ENHRY and CDR2 SYGVKD. The CDR3 runs to 16 residues. After removal of 2 bases from V and 9 bases from J, the junction contained 13 bases not matched to a gene. The CDR3 sequence: CAISEPGRGSTREQFF. The CDR3, as DNA: TGTGCCATCAGTGAGCCGGGCAGGGGGTCTACCCGTGAGCAGTTCTTC.

This rearrangement joins TRBV6-5 to TRBJ2-7; 7 bases are a match to TRBD1. Losses at the gene ends were 5 bases for V and 5 bases for J; bases not matched to a gene: 9. The CDR3 has 14 residues. The germline gives CDR1 MNHEY, CDR2 SVGAGI. This CDR3 reads CASSGRDSIHEQYF. CDR3 sequence (DNA): TGTGCCAGCAGTGGCCGGGACAGTATCCACGAGCAGTACTTC.

The chain uses TRBV10-3 and TRBJ2-1; TRBD2 aligns across 13 bases. V gave up 10 bases and J gave up 8 bases; unmatched junction bases: 23. The CDR3 has 19 amino acids. Germline V gives CDR1 ENHRY, CDR2 SYGVKD. The CDR3 DNA follows: TGTGCCACCGGCTCGGGTCAAGAAGTGACTAGCGGGAGGTTAGATGAGCAGTTCTTC. Residues: CATGSGQEVTSGRLDEQFF.

The rearrangement uses TRBV5-1 and TRBJ2-2, with 8 bases that match TRBD2. The length of the CDR3 is 16 residues. Germline V gene sequence: CDR1 SGHRS, CDR2 YFSETQ. The V gene end was trimmed by 4 bases and the J gene end by 6 bases; junction bases not matched to a gene: 11. CDR3 in DNA: TGCGCCAGCAGCCTGACTAGCGCCCTGTTGGCCGGGGAGCTGTTTTTT. It is translated as CASSLTSALLAGELFF. The full variable domain, with the rest looked up from reference TRBV5-1 and TRBJ2-2, is KAGVTQTPRYLIKTRGQQVTLSCSPISGHRSVSWYQQTPGQGLQFLFEYFSETQRNKGNFPGRFSGRQFSNSRSEMNVSTLELGDSALYLCASSLTSALLAGELFFGEGSRLTVL.